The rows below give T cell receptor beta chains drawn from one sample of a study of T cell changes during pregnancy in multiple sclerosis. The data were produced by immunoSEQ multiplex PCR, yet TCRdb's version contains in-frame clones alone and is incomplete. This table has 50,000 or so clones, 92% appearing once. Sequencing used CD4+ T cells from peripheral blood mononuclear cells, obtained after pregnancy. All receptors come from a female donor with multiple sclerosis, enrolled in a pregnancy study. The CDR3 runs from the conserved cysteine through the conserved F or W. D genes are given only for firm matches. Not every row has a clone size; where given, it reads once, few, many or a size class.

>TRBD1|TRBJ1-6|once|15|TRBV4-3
CASSRSGGGNSPLHF
TGCGCCAGCAGCCGCTCAGGGGGCGGCAATTCACCCCTCCACTTT
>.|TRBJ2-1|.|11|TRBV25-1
CASSALNEQFF
TGTGCCAGCAGTGCCTTAAATGAGCAGTTCTTC
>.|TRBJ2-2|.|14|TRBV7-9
CASSSRGNTGELFF
TGTGCCAGCAGTTCCAGGGGGAACACCGGGGAGCTGTTTTTT
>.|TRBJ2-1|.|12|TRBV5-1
CASSLNPGEQFF
TGCGCCAGCAGCTTAAATCCGGGTGAGCAGTTCTTC
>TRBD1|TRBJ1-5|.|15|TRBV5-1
CASSWTGGINQPQHF
TGCGCCAGCAGCTGGACAGGGGGCATCAATCAGCCCCAGCATTTT
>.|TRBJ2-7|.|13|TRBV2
CASSDAGFYEQYF
TGTGCCAGCAGTGACGCGGGGTTCTACGAGCAGTACTTC
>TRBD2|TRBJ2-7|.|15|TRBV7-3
CASSLTAGGESEQYF
TGTGCCAGCAGCTTAACGGCGGGAGGGGAGAGCGAGCAGTACTTC
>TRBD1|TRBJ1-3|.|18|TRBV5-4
CASSFRDRGSHIGNTIYF
TGTGCCAGCAGCTTCCGGGACAGGGGTTCACATATCGGAAACACCATATATTTT
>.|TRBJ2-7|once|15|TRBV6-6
CASSYSAADPYEQYF
TGTGCCAGCAGTTACAGTGCGGCCGATCCCTACGAGCAGTACTTC
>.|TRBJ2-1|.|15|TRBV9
CASSVRLAKYNEQFF
TGTGCCAGCAGCGTACGCCTAGCGAAATACAATGAGCAGTTCTTC
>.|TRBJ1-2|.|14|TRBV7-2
CASSDQGANYGYTF
TGTGCCAGCAGCGATCAGGGTGCTAACTATGGCTACACCTTC
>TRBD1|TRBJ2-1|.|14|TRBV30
CAWGRTGYKGEQFF
TGTGCCTGGGGACGGACAGGGTACAAAGGTGAGCAGTTCTTC
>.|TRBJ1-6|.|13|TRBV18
CASSPFADSPLHF
TGTGCCAGCTCACCGTTTGCGGATTCACCCCTCCACTTT
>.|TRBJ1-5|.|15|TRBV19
CASHHAQGGRQPQHF
TGTGCCAGTCACCATGCTCAAGGGGGTAGGCAGCCCCAGCATTTT
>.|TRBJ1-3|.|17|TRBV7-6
CASSLVSGVLSGNTIYF
TGTGCCAGCAGCTTAGTGTCGGGAGTCCTCTCTGGAAACACCATATATTTT
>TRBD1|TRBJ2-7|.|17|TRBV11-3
CASSLGGTGHWRYEQYF
TGTGCCAGCAGCTTAGGAGGGACAGGCCATTGGAGGTACGAGCAGTACTTC
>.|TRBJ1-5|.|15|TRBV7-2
CASSLGSGSNQPQHF
TGTGCCAGCAGCTTAGGTAGTGGTAGCAATCAGCCCCAGCATTTT
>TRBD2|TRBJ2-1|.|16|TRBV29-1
CSVEAPTSGRYNEQFF
TGCAGCGTTGAAGCCCCGACTAGCGGGAGATACAATGAGCAGTTCTTC
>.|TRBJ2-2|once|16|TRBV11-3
CASTRRDFSNTGELFF
TGTGCCAGCACTCGGCGGGACTTTTCGAACACCGGGGAGCTGTTTTTT
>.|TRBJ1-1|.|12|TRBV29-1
CSVAAGYTEAFF
TGCAGCGTTGCGGCAGGGTACACTGAAGCTTTCTTT
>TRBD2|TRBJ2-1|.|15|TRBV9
CASSVAGGPRNEQFF
TGTGCCAGCAGTGTAGCGGGAGGGCCGAGGAATGAGCAGTTCTTC
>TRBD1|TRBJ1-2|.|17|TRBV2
CASSAPGTGVSQKAYTF
TGTGCCAGCAGTGCCCCCGGGACAGGGGTATCCCAAAAGGCCTACACCTTC
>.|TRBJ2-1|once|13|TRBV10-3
CAIRADGGDEQFF
TGTGCCATCAGGGCCGACGGAGGGGATGAGCAGTTCTTC
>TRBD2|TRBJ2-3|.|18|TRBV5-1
CASSLVPSLAGYSDTQYF
TGCGCCAGCAGCTTGGTTCCCTCACTAGCGGGGTACTCAGATACGCAGTATTTT
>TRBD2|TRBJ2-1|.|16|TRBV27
CASSLSLLAPYNEQFF
TGTGCCAGCAGTTTATCGTTACTAGCGCCCTACAATGAGCAGTTCTTC
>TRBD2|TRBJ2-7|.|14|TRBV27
CASTKTSLVGEQYF
TGTGCCAGCACCAAGACTAGCCTCGTCGGTGAGCAGTACTTC
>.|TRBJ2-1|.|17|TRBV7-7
CASSLGAGVSSYNEQFF
TGTGCTAGCAGCTTAGGGGCAGGGGTGTCCTCCTACAATGAGCAGTTCTTC
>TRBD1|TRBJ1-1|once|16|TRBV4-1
CASSQVGRGQRTEAFF
TGCGCCAGCAGCCAAGTAGGCAGGGGGCAGAGGACTGAAGCTTTCTTT
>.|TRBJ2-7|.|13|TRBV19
CASSLRHTYEQYF
TGTGCCAGTAGTTTACGACACACCTACGAGCAGTACTTC
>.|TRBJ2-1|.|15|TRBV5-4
CASSLELNSYNEQFF
TGTGCCAGCAGCTTGGAACTCAACTCCTACAATGAGCAGTTCTTC
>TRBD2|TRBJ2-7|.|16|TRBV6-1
CASSETGMGGTYEQYF
TGTGCCAGCAGTGAAACGGGAATGGGGGGGACCTACGAGCAGTACTTC
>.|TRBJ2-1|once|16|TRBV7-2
CASSSLTLLAGNEQFF
TGTGCCAGCAGCTCGTTGACACTTCTGGCGGGCAATGAGCAGTTCTTC
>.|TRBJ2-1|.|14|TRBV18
CASSLRLEDNEQFF
TGTGCCAGCTCACTACGACTAGAAGACAATGAGCAGTTCTTC
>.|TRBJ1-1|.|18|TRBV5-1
CASSSAGIMISVNTEAFF
TGCGCCAGCAGCTCGGCCGGGATTATGATCAGTGTGAACACTGAAGCTTTCTTT
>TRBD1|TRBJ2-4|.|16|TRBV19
CASTDRGQLAKNIQYF
TGTGCCAGTACCGACAGGGGCCAACTAGCCAAAAACATTCAGTACTTC
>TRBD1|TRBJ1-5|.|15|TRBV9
CASSVGDSVYQPQHF
TGTGCCAGCAGCGTAGGGGACAGCGTATATCAGCCCCAGCATTTT
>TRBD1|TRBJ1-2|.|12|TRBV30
CAGQGRSYGYTF
TGTGCCGGACAGGGCCGCAGCTATGGCTACACCTTC
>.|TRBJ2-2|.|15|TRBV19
CASSHQGLGTGELFF
TGTGCCAGTAGTCATCAGGGGCTCGGCACCGGGGAGCTGTTTTTT
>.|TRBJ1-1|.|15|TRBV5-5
CASSFSDTDGRGAFF
TGTGCCAGCAGCTTCTCGGACACCGATGGACGTGGTGCTTTCTTT
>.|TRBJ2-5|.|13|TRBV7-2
CASNHLSAETQYF
TGTGCCAGCAACCACCTTTCCGCGGAGACCCAGTACTTC
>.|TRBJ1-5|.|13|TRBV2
CASIRQTNQPQHF
TGTGCCAGCATTAGACAGACCAATCAGCCCCAGCATTTT
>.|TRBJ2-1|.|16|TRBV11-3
CASSSVQGKMDNEQFF
TGTGCCAGCAGCTCCGTACAGGGAAAGATGGACAATGAGCAGTTCTTC
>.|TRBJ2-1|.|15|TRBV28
CASISLSVYNSEQFF
TGTGCCAGCATAAGCCTTAGCGTTTACAATAGTGAGCAGTTCTTC
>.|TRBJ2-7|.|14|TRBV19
CASSIDRTNYEQYF
TGTGCCAGTAGTATTGACAGGACGAACTACGAGCAGTACTTC
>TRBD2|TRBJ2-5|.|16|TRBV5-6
CASSFGLAGTQETQYF
TGTGCCAGCAGCTTCGGATTAGCGGGTACACAAGAGACCCAGTACTTC
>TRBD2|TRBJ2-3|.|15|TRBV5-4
CASSFSSGRADTQYF
TGTGCCAGCAGCTTCAGTAGCGGGAGGGCAGATACGCAGTATTTT
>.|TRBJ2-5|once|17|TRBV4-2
CASSQGGLAPEGETQYF
TGTGCCAGCAGCCAAGGGGGGCTGGCTCCAGAGGGAGAGACCCAGTACTTC
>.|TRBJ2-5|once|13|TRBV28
CASSLGAWETQYF
TGTGCCAGCAGTTTGGGGGCCTGGGAGACCCAGTACTTC
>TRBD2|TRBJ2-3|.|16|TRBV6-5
CASSYLAGASADTQYF
TGTGCCAGCAGTTACCTAGCGGGAGCATCAGCGGATACGCAGTATTTT
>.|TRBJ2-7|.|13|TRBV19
CASSIDRAGEQYF
TGTGCCAGTAGTATAGACAGGGCAGGCGAGCAGTACTTC
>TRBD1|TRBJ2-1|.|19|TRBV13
CASSSGGLTGVQRDNRQFF
TGTGCCAGCAGCTCCGGAGGACTGACAGGGGTTCAACGGGATAACAGGCAGTTCTTC
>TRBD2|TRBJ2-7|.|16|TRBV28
CASSPPLAGASYEQYF
TGTGCCAGCAGTCCCCCACTAGCGGGAGCGTCGTACGAGCAGTACTTC
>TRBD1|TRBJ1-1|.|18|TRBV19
CASSVSGTGARSGTEAFF
TGTGCCAGTAGTGTGTCCGGGACAGGGGCAAGGAGTGGGACTGAAGCTTTCTTT
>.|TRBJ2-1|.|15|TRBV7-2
CASSLVAGSGNEQFF
TGTGCCAGCAGCTTAGTTGCGGGATCAGGGAATGAGCAGTTCTTC
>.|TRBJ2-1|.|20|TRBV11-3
CASSLVNLATIVSSYNEQFF
TGTGCCAGCAGCTTAGTTAATTTAGCGACTATCGTTTCATCCTACAATGAGCAGTTCTTC